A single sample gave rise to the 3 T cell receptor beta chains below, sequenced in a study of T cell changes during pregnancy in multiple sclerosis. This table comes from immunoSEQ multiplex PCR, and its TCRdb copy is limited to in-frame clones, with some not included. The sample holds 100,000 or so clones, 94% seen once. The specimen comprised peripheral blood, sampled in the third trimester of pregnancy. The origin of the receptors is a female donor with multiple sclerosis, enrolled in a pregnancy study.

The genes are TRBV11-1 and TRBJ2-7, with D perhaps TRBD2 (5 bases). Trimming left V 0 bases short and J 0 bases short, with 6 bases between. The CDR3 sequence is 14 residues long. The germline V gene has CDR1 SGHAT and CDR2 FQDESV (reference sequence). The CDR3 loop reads CASSLAGVSYEQYF. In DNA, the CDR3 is TGTGCCAGCAGCTTAGCGGGAGTCTCCTACGAGCAGTACTTC.

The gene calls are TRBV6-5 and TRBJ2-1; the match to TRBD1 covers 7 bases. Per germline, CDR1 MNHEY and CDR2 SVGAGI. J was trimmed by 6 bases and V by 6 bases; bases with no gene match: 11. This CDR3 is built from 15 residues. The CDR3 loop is CASRIDREFLNEQFF. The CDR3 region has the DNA TGTGCCAGCAGAATAGACAGGGAGTTCCTCAATGAGCAGTTCTTC.

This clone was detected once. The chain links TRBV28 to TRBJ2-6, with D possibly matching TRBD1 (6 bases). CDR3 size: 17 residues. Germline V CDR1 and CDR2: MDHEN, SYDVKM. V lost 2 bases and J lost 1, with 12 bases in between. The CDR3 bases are TGTGCCAGCAGTTTAGCGGACAGCGTTTCTGGGGCCAACGTCCTGACTTTC. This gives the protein CASSLADSVSGANVLTF. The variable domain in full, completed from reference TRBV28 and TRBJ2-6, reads DVKVTQSSRYLVKRTGEKVFLECVQDMDHENMFWYRQDPGLGLRLIYFSYDVKMKEKGDIPEGYSVSREKKERFSLILESASTNQTSMYLCASSLADSVSGANVLTFGAGSRLTVL.